The clone carrying this T cell receptor (beta chain) has ten or more counts. The CDR3 sequence is 15 residues long. Per the germline V gene, CDR1 is MNHNS and CDR2 is SASEGT. Germline trimming cut 6 bases from V and 3 bases from J; bases unmatched to any gene: 8. This entry belongs to a study of T cells after yellow fever vaccination. Study context: Fractions of limited cellularity were prepared by means of SMART-Seq v4 Ultra Low Input.

Making TCR cDNA involved 5'RACE template switching, which added UMIs and a universal primer site. TCRdb re-called the 5' RACE reads through MiXCR, storing one row per CDR3 protein. This sample has about 99,000 distinct CDR3 sequences, with 5.8% found just once. This receptor was taken from a man younger than 35 who received the YFV17D yellow fever vaccine. The chain links TRBV6-1 to TRBJ2-5, with 9 nucleotides matching TRBD2. The sample consisted of CD8+ T cells sorted from PBMCs, taken 10 days after the yellow fever booster vaccination. The CDR3 sequence: CASSRIAGEEETQYF. As DNA, the CDR3 is TGTGCCAGCAGCCGGATAGCGGGGGAGGAAGAGACCCAGTACTTC.